This TCR beta chain was recorded in a study of neurological immune-mediated disorders. Regarding the study as a whole: Multiple sclerosis patients had less TCR clonal expansion than even healthy controls, unlike HTLV-1-associated myelopathy. Expanded clones shared no identical CDR3 amino acid sequences across subjects, which suggested private TCR-beta repertoires in all groups.

Healthy control participants comprised blood bank volunteers in Maryland, USA. This clonotype was seen at least ten times. Its antigen remains unidentified. A 10-nucleotide random UMI tagged transcripts in template-switch 5'RACE cDNA synthesis. TCRdb itself ran the 5' RACE reads through MiXCR, one entry per CDR3 protein. The sample consists of tens of thousands of distinct CDR3 sequences, roughly 7% of them appearing once. The V gene's germline CDR1 is SQVTM and CDR2 ANQGSEA. Trimming cost V 0 bases and J 9 bases, with 17 bases left between them. CDR3 size: 14 residues. The receptor's source is a woman aged 40-49 years in good health. Sequenced material: PBMCs. This chain joins TRBV29-1 and TRBJ1-2; D unresolved. The DNA of the CDR3 is TGCAGCGTTGAAGAGCAGTTGGCAGAAGGAAGCTACACCTTC. Its protein product is CSVEEQLAEGSYTF.